This T cell receptor beta chain was profiled in a study of cytomegalovirus exposure and HLA in healthy donors. Study results and limitations: Certain sequence variants were highly shared and formed a cluster, and this cluster was likely a sequencing artifact.

As concerns this clone: The antigen is unknown.

CDR1 SGHRS and CDR2 YFSETQ come from the germline V gene. V gave up 3 bases and J gave up 5 bases, with 18 bases separating them. This CDR3 region has 15 residues. The PCR had 60 Vbeta and 13 Jbeta primers. Method: immunoSEQ multiplex PCR; TCRdb's copy keeps in-frame clones and lacks some. This table lists 45,000 to 50,000 clones. While unrecorded immune exposures were likely, the donors were nominally healthy when sampled. The chain couples TRBV5-1 to TRBJ2-7; tentatively, D is TRBD2 (7 bases). This clonotype originated in a male donor in good health and CMV-seronegative. Sequencing was done on a sample of PBMCs. This chain's CDR3 is CASSWRGGGLDEQYF. The DNA of the CDR3 is TGCGCCAGCAGCTGGCGAGGGGGGGGGCTCGACGAGCAGTACTTC.